This entry lists 12 T cell receptor beta chains sequenced from one sample in a study of blood T cell repertoires in COVID-19 (dated by TCRdb to about 2020). The protocol used for the library was the immunoSEQ multiplex PCR assay. TCRdb provides this immuneACCESS table in a form limited to in-frame rearrangements. Some clones are lacking; in checked studies, under half of them reflect an unresolved V gene, and why the rest are absent is not known. Counted in this sample were some 42,000 clones; roughly 81% of them appeared once. The top ten clonotypes cover about 26% of the sample. Sequenced sample: peripheral blood. The receptor source for this set is a woman in her seventies with acute or convalescent COVID-19.

The V and J genes are TRBV6-6 and TRBJ1-3, with D tentatively TRBD1 (5 bases). Germline V CDR1 and CDR2: MNHNY, SVGAGI (reference sequence). Trimming removed 5 bases from V and 0 bases from J, with 8 bases in between. The CDR3 contains 14 residues. The DNA of the CDR3 is TGTGCCAGCAGTCAGACAGTCTCTGGAAACACCATATATTTT. This translates into CASSQTVSGNTIYF.

This clone was recorded only once. DNA for the CDR3: TGTGCCAGCGCGGGGCAGGGAAGTCAGCCCCAGCATTTT. This codes for CASAGQGSQPQHF. This rearrangement joins TRBV7-2 to TRBJ1-5; D might be TRBD1 (5 bases). Trimming cost V 8 bases and J 6 bases, with 14 bases left between them. The CDR3 extends over 13 amino acids. Germline CDR1 reads SGHTA; CDR2 reads FQGNSA.

This clone has just a few counts. This chain connects TRBV28 to TRBJ1-5, with 9 bases matching TRBD1. Germline CDR1 reads MDHEN; CDR2 reads SYDVKM. The V gene end was trimmed by 8 bases and the J gene end by 8 bases; junction bases not matched to a gene: 13. The CDR3 totals 15 residues. CDR3: CASRFVQGAREPQHF. The DNA for the CDR3 is TGTGCCAGCCGATTCGTACAGGGGGCTCGTGAGCCCCAGCATTTT.

The genes are TRBV5-6 and TRBJ1-6; TRBD1 is a possible D gene (6 bases). The germline V and J ends were trimmed by 2 bases and 7 bases, with 10 bases remaining between them. The CDR3 extends over 14 amino acids. Per the germline V gene, CDR1 is SGHDT and CDR2 is YYEEEE. The CDR3 nucleotides are TGTGCCAGCAGCTTCCGGGACACGAATTCACCCCTCCACTTT. Protein: CASSFRDTNSPLHF.

The chain carries TRBV7-2 and TRBJ1-2, with 8 bases that match TRBD1. The J segment lost 2 bases and the V segment lost 6 bases, leaving 5 bases of the junction unmatched. There are 14 residues in the CDR3. Germline-derived CDR1 and CDR2 are SGHTA and FQGNSA. The CDR3: CASRPGGANYGYTF. The CDR3 DNA sequence: TGTGCCAGCAGACCAGGGGGCGCAAACTATGGCTACACCTTC.

The chain uses TRBV3-1 (or the pseudogene TRBV3-2) and TRBJ2-1; possible D gene TRBD2, 6 bases. Trimming took off 6 bases at V and 4 bases at J, with 16 bases between the two ends. The V gene's germline CDR1 is LGHDT and CDR2 YNNKEL (reference sequence). CDR3 length: 15 amino acids. For the CDR3, the DNA is TGTGCCAGCAGTCCCTCGGGGACTTCATACAATGAGCAGTTCTTC. Protein product: CASSPSGTSYNEQFF.

CDR3 sequence: CAWSVHVKNNEQFF. CDR3 nucleotide sequence: TGTGCCTGGAGTGTACACGTAAAAAACAATGAGCAGTTCTTC. V gene TRBV30 combines with J gene TRBJ2-1; D is ambiguous. This CDR3 has 14 residues. V lost 0 bases, J lost 5 bases, and 11 bases lay in between. CDR1 and CDR2 (germline): GTSNPN, SVGIG (reference sequence).

The chain recombines TRBV30 with TRBJ1-1; 7 bases agree with TRBD1. The CDR3 consists of 12 residues. Germline V gene sequence: CDR1 GTSNPN, CDR2 SVGIG (reference sequence). J lost 9 bases, V lost 5 bases, and 9 bases had no gene match. The CDR3 here is CAWGRDSSKAFF. The CDR3 region has the DNA TGTGCCTGGGGACGGGACAGTTCGAAAGCTTTCTTT. Full variable domain (rest looked up from reference TRBV30 and TRBJ1-1): SQTIHQWPATLVQPVGSPLSLECTVEGTSNPNLYWYRQAAGRGLQLLFYSVGIGQISSEVPQNLSASRPQDRQFILSSKKLLLSDSGFYLCAWGRDSSKAFFGQGTRLTVV.

This CDR3 is CASSLGGYRGPRDTEAFF. The DNA for the CDR3 is TGTGCCAGCAGCTTAGGGGGCTACAGGGGCCCTAGGGACACTGAAGCTTTCTTT. V and J are TRBV7-9 and TRBJ1-1; 7 bases are shared with TRBD1. There are 18 residues in the CDR3. CDR1 and CDR2 from the germline V gene are SEHNR and FQNEAQ (reference sequence). V lost 1 base, J lost 3 bases, and 14 bases stayed unmatched.

The chain uses TRBV27 and TRBJ2-5; D not certain. Germline V gene sequence: CDR1 MNHEY, CDR2 SMNVEV (reference sequence). V was clipped by 3 bases and J by 3 bases, with 8 bases between them. The CDR3 extends over 13 amino acids. The CDR3 loop reads CASSFRSEETQYF. The CDR3 bases are TGTGCCAGCAGTTTCAGGTCTGAAGAGACCCAGTACTTC.

The J gene is TRBJ1-6, the V gene TRBV4-2; a possible D gene is TRBD1 (5 bases). V was clipped by 6 bases and J by 10 bases, with 16 bases between them. The CDR3 loop spans 14 amino acids. CDR1 LGHNA and CDR2 YNFKEQ come from the germline V gene. CDR3: CASSHKEGTSPLHF. The CDR3 nucleotides read TGTGCCAGCAGTCACAAGGAGGGGACCTCACCCCTCCACTTT.

The chain is built from TRBV10-3 and TRBJ1-5, with D possibly matching TRBD1 (6 bases). The CDR3 is 13 amino acids. V shed 11 bases and J shed 1 base, with 12 bases lying between them. Germline values: CDR1 ENHRY, CDR2 SYGVKD. CDR3 protein: CAVSTGSNQPQHF. Written as DNA, the CDR3 is TGTGCCGTCTCGACAGGCAGCAATCAGCCCCAGCATTTT.